This TCR beta chain was obtained from a study of cytomegalovirus exposure and HLA in healthy donors. About the study: Most genotyped donors, around 78% of 300 to 400, had Caucasian-associated genetic ancestry.

Turning to this clone: Its matching antigen is unknown.

Primers included in the PCR were 60 Vbeta and 13 Jbeta primers. The table came from immunoSEQ multiplex PCR; TCRdb's copy has only in-frame clones and leaves some out. The sample records roughly 120,000 clones, 65% to 85% being singletons. Regarding the study as a whole: Several top significant clusters appeared, in a later analysis, to be linked to common viral pathogens.

The specimen was PBMCs. This TCR came from a woman aged 40 to 49 in good health and CMV-seropositive.

The CDR3 is CASSVTDSNYGYTF. As DNA, the CDR3 is TGTGCCAGCAGTGTAACAGACAGTAACTATGGCTACACCTTC. This rearrangement joins TRBV6-1 to TRBJ1-2, with D possibly matching TRBD1 (5 bases). The germline CDR1 and CDR2 sequences are MNHNS and SASEGT. CDR3 length: 14 residues. The germline V and J ends were trimmed by 4 bases and 1 base, with 10 bases remaining between them.